These 14 T cell receptor beta chains share one sample of origin, sequenced in a study of blood T cell repertoires in COVID-19. Sequencing was performed with immunoSEQ multiplex PCR; in TCRdb, only in-frame clones are kept and a portion is missing. Among 210,000 or so clones listed, 80% to 90% were seen once. The sequencing sample was made of peripheral blood. These receptors came from a man in his fifties or sixties with acute or convalescent COVID-19.

This chain connects TRBV5-6 to TRBJ1-1, with D tentatively TRBD1 (5 bases). CDR1 and CDR2 (germline): SGHDT, YYEEEE. V lost 4 bases to trimming and J lost 4 bases, with 17 bases between them. The CDR3 covers 15 residues. The CDR3 region has the DNA TGTGCCAGCAGCCAAATGGGACTGCCGACCACTGAAGCTTTCTTT. It codes for CASSQMGLPTTEAFF.

This clone was counted a few times. The chain has TRBV19 and TRBJ1-1, with D tentatively TRBD1 (6 bases). The CDR3 length is 14 residues. The V end was cut by 7 bases, the J end by 1 base, with 13 bases between. Germline loops: CDR1 LNHDA, CDR2 SQIVND (reference sequence). CDR3 bases: TGTGCCAGTAAAACGCAGGGGACGAACACTGAAGCTTTCTTT. Translated, it gives CASKTQGTNTEAFF.

This clone was observed at least ten times. V is TRBV7-9 and J is TRBJ2-7, with a weak D call TRBD1 (6 bases). Germline CDR1 reads SEHNR; CDR2 reads FQNEAQ (reference sequence). Trimming removed 4 bases at V and 1 base at J, with 14 bases between. This CDR3 is built from 15 residues. CDR3 sequence: CASSSYLTGSYEQYF. DNA for the CDR3: TGTGCCAGCAGCTCTTATCTAACAGGGTCCTACGAGCAGTACTTC.

This chain uses TRBV6-6 with TRBJ2-5, with 11 bases that match TRBD2. V dropped 5 bases and J dropped 1; count of bases not matched to a gene: 6. Germline CDR1 is MNHNY and CDR2 is SVGAGI (reference sequence). This CDR3 spans 16 amino acids. CDR3 amino acids: CASSLGTSGSQETQYF. CDR3 in DNA: TGTGCCAGCAGTCTGGGGACTAGCGGATCCCAAGAGACCCAGTACTTC.

The rearrangement links TRBV27 to TRBJ1-3; a possible D gene is TRBD1 (6 bases). The CDR3 sequence is 15 residues long. Germline V CDR1 and CDR2: MNHEY, SMNVEV (reference sequence). The ends were cut back, 5 bases at V and 4 bases at J, with 15 bases in the middle. The CDR3 DNA follows: TGTGCCAGCAGTCTGACAGGCGGGAGGGGAAACACCATATATTTT. It is translated as CASSLTGGRGNTIYF.

The genes are TRBV6-5 and TRBJ1-5, with 7 bases fitting TRBD1. This CDR3 is 15 amino acids long. The germline V gene encodes CDR1 MNHEY and CDR2 SVGAGI. J lost 0 bases, V lost 7 bases, and 6 bases had no gene match. CDR3 sequence reads: CASKPTGNSNQPQHF. CDR3 coding DNA: TGTGCCAGCAAACCGACAGGGAATAGCAATCAGCCCCAGCATTTT.

This chain joins TRBV5-8 and TRBJ2-1; 15 nucleotides align to TRBD2. J was trimmed by 8 bases and V by 5 bases; bases with no gene match: 5. The germline CDR1 and CDR2 sequences are SGHTS and YDEGEE. This CDR3 is 15 amino acids long. The CDR3 sequence: CASSPRTSGGDEQFF. The CDR3 DNA follows: TGTGCCAGCAGTCCCCGGACTAGCGGGGGGGATGAGCAGTTCTTC.

This chain connects TRBV6-4 to TRBJ1-2, with 8 positions matching TRBD1. In germline, CDR1 is MRHNA, CDR2 SNTAGT. With V trimmed by 5 bases and J by 5 bases, 10 bases remained unmatched. The CDR3 runs 15 residues. CDR3: CASSPDRGEVYGYTF. The CDR3 bases are TGTGCCAGCAGTCCCGACAGGGGTGAGGTTTATGGCTACACCTTC.

This chain uses TRBV4-1 with TRBJ2-7; TRBD1 matches 8 bases. Germline assignment: CDR1 MGHRA and CDR2 YSYEKL. The CDR3 has 16 residues. The trim removed 5 bases at V and 0 bases at J, leaving 9 bases unmatched. The CDR3 DNA sequence: TGCGCCAGCAGCTACGCCGGGACAGGAAGCTCCTACGAGCAGTACTTC. Translated, it gives CASSYAGTGSSYEQYF.

This clone was picked up a small number of times. This chain links TRBV7-6 with TRBJ2-3; 8 bases match TRBD1. CDR3 size: 15 residues. The trim removed 3 bases at V and 5 bases at J, leaving 7 bases unmatched. Germline V gives CDR1 SGHVS, CDR2 FNYEAQ. The CDR3 here is CASSFSGQGQDTQYF. CDR3 nucleotide sequence: TGTGCCAGCAGCTTCTCAGGACAGGGTCAAGATACGCAGTATTTT.

This clone appeared a single time. This chain joins TRBV4-1 and TRBJ2-3, with 12 nucleotides matching TRBD2. CDR1 and CDR2 from the germline V gene are MGHRA and YSYEKL. The CDR3 sequence is 18 residues long. V was clipped by 4 bases and J by 4 bases; unmatched bases: 12. CDR3 nucleotide sequence: TGCGCCAGCAGCCCCCCCCTAGCGGGGGGGGATTGGGCAGATACGCAGTATTTT. Amino acid sequence: CASSPPLAGGDWADTQYF.

This chain joins TRBV11-2 and TRBJ2-3; D ambiguous. Germline V gene data show CDR1 as SGHAT and CDR2 as FQNNGV. The germline V and J ends were trimmed by 5 bases and 6 bases, with 9 bases remaining between them. The CDR3 sequence is 12 residues long. For the CDR3, the DNA is TGTGCCAGCAGCGAACAGACGGATACGCAGTATTTT. Protein: CASSEQTDTQYF.

The CDR3 bases are TGCGCCAGCCACCTTGCCCCTGGGGGGTCTGAGACCCAGTACTTC. Its protein is CASHLAPGGSETQYF. V is TRBV5-1 and J is TRBJ2-5; possible D gene TRBD2, 6 bases. The V gene lost 7 bases and the J gene lost 5 bases, with 21 bases spanning the gap. The CDR3 sequence is 15 residues long. Germline-derived CDR1 and CDR2 are SGHRS and YFSETQ.

This clone was counted a single time. The chain couples TRBV3-1 (or the pseudogene TRBV3-2) to TRBJ1-2, with 10 bases aligning to TRBD1. The CDR3 consists of 15 residues. CDR1 is LGHDT, CDR2 YNNKEL, per germline (reference sequence). The J segment lost 4 bases and the V segment lost 3 bases, leaving 5 bases of the junction unmatched. The CDR3 loop reads CASSQTGQGVYGYTF. CDR3 in DNA: TGTGCCAGCAGCCAGACCGGACAGGGGGTCTATGGCTACACCTTC.